This entry lists 17 T cell receptor beta chains sequenced from one sample in a study of blood T cell repertoires in COVID-19. TCRdb's copy holds only in-frame clones and misses some; the assay was immunoSEQ multiplex PCR. The sample consists of 110,000 to 150,000 clones, 65% to 80% of them appearing once. Sequencing input: peripheral blood. These receptors all stem from a man between 60 and 75 years old with acute or convalescent COVID-19.

This clone has just a few counts. This chain links TRBV10-3 with TRBJ2-7; a weak D match, TRBD2 (5 bases). V shed 8 bases and J shed 5 bases, with 13 bases lying between them. CDR1 is ENHRY and CDR2 is SYGVKD in the germline V gene. This CDR3 contains 12 residues. DNA for the CDR3: TGTGCCATCGGCAGTTCCGGGGACGAGCAGTACTTC. Encoded protein: CAIGSSGDEQYF.

J is TRBJ2-7 and V is TRBV2; 8 nucleotides align to TRBD2. J was trimmed by 3 bases and V by 2 bases; bases with no gene match: 6. CDR1 is SNHLY, CDR2 FYNNEI, per germline. This CDR3 has 15 amino acids. The CDR3 loop is CASSESRLASYEQYF. The CDR3 DNA follows: TGTGCCAGCAGTGAATCGAGACTAGCGAGCTACGAGCAGTACTTC.

This clone was counted many times. The chain carries TRBV30 and TRBJ2-3; perhaps TRBD2 as D (5 bases). V lost 0 bases and J lost 1, with 5 bases in between. CDR3 size: 13 residues. In germline, CDR1 is GTSNPN, CDR2 SVGIG (reference sequence). CDR3 sequence: CAWSVAGTDTQYF. The CDR3 coding sequence is TGTGCCTGGAGTGTAGCGGGCACAGATACGCAGTATTTT.

With regard to this clone: The same CDR3 can be traced to other DNA sequences in this sample. This chain joins TRBV5-1 and TRBJ2-7, with 10 positions matching TRBD1. CDR1 is SGHRS, CDR2 YFSETQ, per germline. There are 15 residues in the CDR3. Unmatched junction bases numbered 3, after V lost 0 bases and J lost 3 bases. The CDR3 region is CASSLARTGGYEQYF. The CDR3 DNA follows: TGCGCCAGCAGCTTGGCGAGGACAGGGGGCTACGAGCAGTACTTC.

The chain has TRBV27 and TRBJ2-1, with 8 bases that match TRBD2. The CDR3 length is 15 residues. From germline, CDR1 is MNHEY and CDR2 SMNVEV (reference sequence). Trimming removed 3 bases from V and 8 bases from J; junction bases left unmatched: 9. The CDR3 here is CASSFSGTPRHEQFF. The DNA for the CDR3 is TGTGCCAGCAGTTTTAGCGGGACACCCAGACATGAGCAGTTCTTC.

The chain links TRBV5-5 to TRBJ2-3; 7 bases fit TRBD2. The J segment lost 6 bases and the V segment lost 2 bases, leaving 18 bases of the junction unmatched. The CDR3 has 18 amino acids. CDR1 SGHKS and CDR2 YYEKEE come from the germline V gene (reference sequence). The CDR3, as DNA: TGTGCCAGCAGCTTACCCCAGTTATCGGGAGGCCACTCTGATACGCAGTATTTT. This sequence encodes CASSLPQLSGGHSDTQYF.

This clone has only one observation. V is TRBV28 and J is TRBJ2-1, with D unresolved. Trimming pared 1 base from V and 9 bases from J, leaving 10 bases between. The CDR3 is made up of 13 amino acids. Germline-derived CDR1 and CDR2 are MDHEN and SYDVKM. The CDR3 region is CASSLYGRGEQFF. CDR3 in DNA: TGTGCCAGCAGTTTATACGGTCGAGGTGAGCAGTTCTTC.

This sequence joins TRBV18 and TRBJ2-1; possible D gene TRBD2, 7 bases. This CDR3 contains 15 residues. The V end was cut by 6 bases, the J end by 7 bases, with 19 bases between. CDR1 and CDR2 from the germline V gene are KGHSH and LQKENI. CDR3 residues: CASSPLERGGNEQFF. DNA for the CDR3: TGTGCCAGCTCTCCCCTGGAGAGGGGGGGGAATGAGCAGTTCTTC.

The chain couples TRBV5-4 to TRBJ1-1, with D hard to call. There are 15 residues in the CDR3. Trimming took off 4 bases at V and 4 bases at J, with 17 bases between the two ends. Per the germline V gene, CDR1 is SGHNT and CDR2 is YYREEE (reference sequence). The CDR3: CASSRSPSDITEAFF. Written as DNA, the CDR3 is TGTGCCAGCAGCCGATCTCCTTCTGACATCACTGAAGCTTTCTTT.

This chain connects TRBV18 to TRBJ2-1, with 8 bases that match TRBD1. Germline CDR1 reads KGHSH; CDR2 reads LQKENI. Losses at the gene ends were 3 bases for V and 9 bases for J; bases not matched to a gene: 10. CDR3 size: 15 residues. The CDR3 loop is CASSPLTGAGGEQFF. The CDR3 coding sequence is TGTGCCAGCTCACCCCTGACAGGGGCAGGGGGTGAGCAGTTCTTC. The entire variable domain, with the rest obtained from reference TRBV18 and TRBJ2-1, is as follows: NAGVMQNPRHLVRRRGQEARLRCSPMKGHSHVYWYRQLPEEGLKFMVYLQKENIIDESGMPKERFSAEFPKEGPSILRIQQVVRGDSAAYFCASSPLTGAGGEQFFGPGTRLTVL.

V usage is TRBV5-5 and J usage is TRBJ2-3, with D tentatively TRBD1 (5 bases). This CDR3 has 15 residues. Trimming took 1 base from V and 3 from J, leaving 12 bases between them. Germline CDR1 reads SGHKS; CDR2 reads YYEKEE (reference sequence). DNA of the CDR3: TGTGCCAGCAGCTTGATCCCAGGGAATACAGATACGCAGTATTTT. Translation: CASSLIPGNTDTQYF.

The chain uses TRBV24-1 and TRBJ2-7, with D possibly TRBD2 on 5 matching bases. Trimming took off 3 bases at V and 6 bases at J, with 14 bases between the two ends. Looked up from germline, CDR1 is KGHDR and CDR2 is SFDVKD. The CDR3 is made up of 14 amino acids. The DNA for the CDR3 is TGTGCCACCAGTGATCGTATGGTCCGGGGCGAGCAGTACTTC. Amino acid sequence: CATSDRMVRGEQYF.

The V and J genes are TRBV7-8 and TRBJ2-7, with 9 positions matching TRBD2. In germline, CDR1 is SGHVS, CDR2 FQNEAQ. The CDR3 runs 18 residues. V gave up 2 bases and J gave up 5 bases; unmatched junction bases: 16. CDR3 in amino acids: CASSLMERGVAGANEQYF. CDR3 sequence (DNA): TGTGCCAGCAGCTTAATGGAGAGAGGGGTAGCGGGGGCCAACGAGCAGTACTTC.

The V gene is TRBV12-3 or TRBV12-4, the J gene TRBJ2-7; tentative D call: TRBD1 (6 bases). The CDR3 has 13 residues. Between the trimmed V and J ends, which lost 6 bases and 0 bases, there was a span of 9 bases. DNA of the CDR3: TGTGCCAGCAGCAAGACAGGCTCCTACGAGCAGTACTTC. Translated: CASSKTGSYEQYF.

This clone was counted a few times. This chain joins TRBV7-2 and TRBJ2-5; weak D call: TRBD1 (7 bases). The length of the CDR3 is 13 residues. V was clipped by 5 bases and J by 4 bases, with 11 bases between them. Germline values: CDR1 SGHTA, CDR2 FQGNSA. CDR3 DNA: TGTGCCAGCAGCCGACAGGGAGGAGAGACCCAGTACTTC. This codes for CASSRQGGETQYF.

The chain carries TRBV28 and TRBJ1-2; D remains ambiguous. V was shortened by 5 bases and J by 5 bases, with 12 bases between the two germline ends. The CDR3 totals 13 residues. The V gene's germline CDR1 is MDHEN and CDR2 SYDVKM. Here the CDR3 reads CASSLQLEYGYTF. DNA for the CDR3: TGTGCCAGCAGTCTACAGCTTGAATATGGCTACACCTTC.

This clone has just a few counts. This sequence joins TRBV6-2 or TRBV6-3 and TRBJ1-1, with TRBD1 as a possible D gene (6 bases). V was pared by 5 bases and J by 1 base, with 17 bases between. This CDR3 has 16 residues. CDR1 is MNHEY, CDR2 SVGEGT, per germline. CDR3 residues: CASSNYPDSPNTEAFF. CDR3 nucleotides: TGTGCCAGCAGTAACTACCCGGACAGCCCGAACACTGAAGCTTTCTTT.